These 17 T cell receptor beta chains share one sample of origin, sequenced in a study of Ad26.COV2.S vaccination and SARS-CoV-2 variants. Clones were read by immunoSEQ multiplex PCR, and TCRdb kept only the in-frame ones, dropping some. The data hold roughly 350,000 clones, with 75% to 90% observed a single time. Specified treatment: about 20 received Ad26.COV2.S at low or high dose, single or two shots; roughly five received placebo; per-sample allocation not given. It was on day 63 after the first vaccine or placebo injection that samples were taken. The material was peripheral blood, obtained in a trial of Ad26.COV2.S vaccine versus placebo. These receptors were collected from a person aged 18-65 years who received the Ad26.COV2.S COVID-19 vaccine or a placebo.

The CDR3 DNA follows: TGTGCCACCAGTGATTCGGGACAGCCCCAGCATTTT. It codes for CATSDSGQPQHF. The chain uses TRBV24-1 and TRBJ1-5; the D is unclear. The germline gives CDR1 KGHDR, CDR2 SFDVKD. The V end lost 2 bases, the J end lost 7 bases, and 5 bases lay between the germline ends. There are 12 residues in the CDR3.

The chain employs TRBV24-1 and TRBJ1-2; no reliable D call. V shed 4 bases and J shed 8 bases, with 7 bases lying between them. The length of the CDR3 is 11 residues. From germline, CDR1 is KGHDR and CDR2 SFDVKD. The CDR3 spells CATSEHGGYTF. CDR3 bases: TGTGCCACCAGTGAACATGGGGGCTACACCTTC.

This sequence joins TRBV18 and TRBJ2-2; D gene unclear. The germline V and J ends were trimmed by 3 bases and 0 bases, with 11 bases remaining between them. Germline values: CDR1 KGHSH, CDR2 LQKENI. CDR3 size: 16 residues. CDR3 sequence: CASSPRTAANTGELFF. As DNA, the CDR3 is TGTGCCAGCTCACCCAGGACGGCAGCGAACACCGGGGAGCTGTTTTTT.

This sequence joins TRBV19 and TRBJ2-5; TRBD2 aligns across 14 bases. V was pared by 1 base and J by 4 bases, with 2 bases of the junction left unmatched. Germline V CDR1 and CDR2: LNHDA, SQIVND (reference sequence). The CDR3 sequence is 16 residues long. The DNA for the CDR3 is TGTGCCAGTAGTATAGGACTAGCGGGGGGGCTAGAGACCCAGTACTTC. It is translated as CASSIGLAGGLETQYF.

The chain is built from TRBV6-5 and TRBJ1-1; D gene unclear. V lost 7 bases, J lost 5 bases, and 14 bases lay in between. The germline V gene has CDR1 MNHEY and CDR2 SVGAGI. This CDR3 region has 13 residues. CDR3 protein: CASKADEATEAFF. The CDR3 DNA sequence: TGTGCCAGCAAAGCGGACGAGGCTACTGAAGCTTTCTTT.

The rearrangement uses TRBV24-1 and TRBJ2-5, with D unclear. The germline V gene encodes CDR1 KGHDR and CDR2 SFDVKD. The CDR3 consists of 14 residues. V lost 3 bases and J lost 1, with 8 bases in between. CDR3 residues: CATSDRRIQETQYF. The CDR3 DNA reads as TGTGCCACCAGTGATCGCCGGATCCAAGAGACCCAGTACTTC.

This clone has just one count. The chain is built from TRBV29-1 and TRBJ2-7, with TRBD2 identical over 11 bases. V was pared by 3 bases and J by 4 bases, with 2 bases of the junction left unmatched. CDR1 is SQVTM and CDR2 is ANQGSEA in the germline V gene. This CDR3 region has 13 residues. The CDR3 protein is CSVDSGGGYEQYF. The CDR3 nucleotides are TGCAGCGTTGATAGCGGGGGGGGTTACGAGCAGTACTTC.

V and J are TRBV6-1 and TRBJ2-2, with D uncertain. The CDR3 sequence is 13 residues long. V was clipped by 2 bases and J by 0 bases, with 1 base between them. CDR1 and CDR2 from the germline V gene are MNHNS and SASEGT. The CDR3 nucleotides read TGTGCCAGCAGTGAAACGAACACCGGGGAGCTGTTTTTT. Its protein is CASSETNTGELFF.

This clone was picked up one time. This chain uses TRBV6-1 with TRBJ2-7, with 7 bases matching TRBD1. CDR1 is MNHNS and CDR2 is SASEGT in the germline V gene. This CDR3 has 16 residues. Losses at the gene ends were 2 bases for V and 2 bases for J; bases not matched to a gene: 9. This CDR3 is CASSESPGTGAYEQYF. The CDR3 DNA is TGTGCCAGCAGTGAAAGCCCCGGCACAGGGGCCTACGAGCAGTACTTC.

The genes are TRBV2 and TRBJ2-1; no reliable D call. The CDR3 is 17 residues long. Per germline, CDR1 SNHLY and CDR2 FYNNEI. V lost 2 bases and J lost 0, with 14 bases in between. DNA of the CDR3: TGTGCCAGCAGTGAACATCCAAGGGTTAGCTCCTACAATGAGCAGTTCTTC. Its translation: CASSEHPRVSSYNEQFF.

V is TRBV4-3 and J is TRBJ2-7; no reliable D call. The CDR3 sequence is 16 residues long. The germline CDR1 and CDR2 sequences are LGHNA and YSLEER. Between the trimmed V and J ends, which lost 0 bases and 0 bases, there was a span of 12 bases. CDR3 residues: CASSQDFGEDSYEQYF. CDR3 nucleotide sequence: TGCGCCAGCAGCCAAGATTTTGGGGAAGACTCCTACGAGCAGTACTTC.

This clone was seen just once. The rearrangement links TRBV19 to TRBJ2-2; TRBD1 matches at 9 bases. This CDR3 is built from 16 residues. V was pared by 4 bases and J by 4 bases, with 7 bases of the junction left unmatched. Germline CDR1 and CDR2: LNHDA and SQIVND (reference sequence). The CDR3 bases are TGTGCCAGTAGTAACAGGGGGCTGGTAAGCACCGGGGAGCTGTTTTTT. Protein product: CASSNRGLVSTGELFF.

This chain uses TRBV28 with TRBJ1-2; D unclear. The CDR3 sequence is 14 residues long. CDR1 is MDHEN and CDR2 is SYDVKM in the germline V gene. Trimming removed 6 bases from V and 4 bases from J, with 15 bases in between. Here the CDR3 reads CASRRTGELYGYTF. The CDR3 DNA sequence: TGTGCCAGCAGGCGCACCGGGGAGCTCTATGGCTACACCTTC.

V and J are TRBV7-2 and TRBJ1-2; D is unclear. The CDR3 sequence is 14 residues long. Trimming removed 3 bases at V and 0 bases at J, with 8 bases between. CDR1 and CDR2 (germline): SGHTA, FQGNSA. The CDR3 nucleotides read TGTGCCAGCAGCTTTTATTCTTCTAACTATGGCTACACCTTC. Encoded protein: CASSFYSSNYGYTF.

CDR3 nucleotide sequence: TGTGCCAGCAGGCCCGGGGCTAAAGAGACCCAGTACTTC. This codes for CASRPGAKETQYF. The chain employs TRBV7-2 and TRBJ2-5, with D perhaps TRBD1 or TRBD2 (5 bases each). Germline CDR1 SGHTA, CDR2 FQGNSA. The CDR3 length is 13 residues. The V and J ends lost 6 bases and 3 bases respectively, with 11 bases between them.

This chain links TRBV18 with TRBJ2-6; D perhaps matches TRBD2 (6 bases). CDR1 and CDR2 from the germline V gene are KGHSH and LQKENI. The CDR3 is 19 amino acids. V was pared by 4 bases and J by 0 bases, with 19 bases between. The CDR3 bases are TGTGCCAGCTCACTTCGGGAGCAGGCACTACTCTCTGGGGCCAACGTCCTGACTTTC. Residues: CASSLREQALLSGANVLTF.

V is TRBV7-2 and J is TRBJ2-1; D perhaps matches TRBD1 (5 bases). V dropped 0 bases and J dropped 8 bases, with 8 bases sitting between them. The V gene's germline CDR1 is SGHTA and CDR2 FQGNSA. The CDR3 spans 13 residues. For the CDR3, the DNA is TGTGCCAGCAGCTTAGCTGGGGCGTATGAGCAGTTCTTC. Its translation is CASSLAGAYEQFF.